Ten or more counts support the clone carrying this T cell receptor beta chain. This sample is drawn from a study of T cells in Graves' hyperthyroidism and ophthalmopathy. TCR beta CDR3 regions were amplified from RNA. With the HTBI primer set, the TCR CDR3 went through a first round of RT-PCR. One entry per CDR3 protein, called by TCRdb with MiXCR from the multiplex PCR reads. The sample yields fewer than 250,000 distinct CDR3 sequences, about 24% seen once. In germline, CDR1 is MNHEY, CDR2 SVGAGI. V lost 0 bases, J lost 5 bases, and 8 bases stayed unmatched. The CDR3 has 17 residues. Subjects with ophthalmopathy showed a Clinical Activity Score no lower than 3, a NOSPECS grade no lower than 4, and a duration shorter than 3 months. The study based diagnoses on clinical symptoms, serum thyroxine and TRAb, thyroid ultrasound and orbital computed tomography.

The chain carries TRBV6-5 and TRBJ2-2; the match to TRBD2 covers 8 bases. Sample: blood. This clonotype originated in a woman in her forties with Graves' ophthalmopathy. The CDR3 region is CASSYSIAGSRTGELFF. The DNA for the CDR3 is TGTGCCAGCAGTTACTCAATAGCGGGAAGTCGGACCGGGGAGCTGTTTTTT.